A selection of T cell receptor beta chains follows, all from one sample in a study of blood T cell repertoires in COVID-19. Sequenced by immunoSEQ multiplex PCR; TCRdb stores in-frame clones only, minus some. The sample yields 95,000 to 150,000 clones, roughly 90% seen once. Material: peripheral blood. These receptors were obtained from a woman aged 55 to 70 with COVID-19, enrolled during active disease. Each CDR3 is given with its conserved first and last residue. A D gene is named only where the DNA matches it firmly. Clone size is not always given. Where it is, it says once, few, many or a class for expanded clones.

cdr3_nt cdr3_aa j_call clone_size v_call d_call
TGCGCCAGCAGCCAGGGCAAGGGACAAGGCCTGAGCAATACTGAAGCTTTCTTT CASSQGKGQGLSNTEAFF TRBJ1-1 many TRBV4-3 NA
TGTGCCAGCAGCTTAGGGCAGGGTTTGCTCGCTAACGAGCAGTACTTC CASSLGQGLLANEQYF TRBJ2-7 once TRBV11-2 NA
TGTGCCAGCAGTTACTCGAGCATCATCCCGCCGAACACCGGGGAGCTGTTTTTT CASSYSSIIPPNTGELFF TRBJ2-2 NA TRBV6-2/TRBV6-3 NA
TGTGCTAGTGGTTTGGTAGGTCGGGGGCTAGCGGTGGGAAATGAGCAGTTCTTC CASGLVGRGLAVGNEQFF TRBJ2-1 NA TRBV12-5 NA
TGTGCCAGCAGCCCAGGGCCAGTCCGTGAAAAACTGTTTTTT CASSPGPVREKLFF TRBJ1-4 NA TRBV14 NA
TGTGCCAGTAGTCTGAGGGTAAATCAGCCCCAGCATTTT CASSLRVNQPQHF TRBJ1-5 many TRBV19 NA
TGTGCCAGCAGCAGGGGACAGTGGGGTGAAGCTTTCTTT CASSRGQWGEAFF TRBJ1-1 NA TRBV7-2 TRBD1
TGTGCCAGCACGGTGGGAGCAAATCAGCCCCAGCATTTT CASTVGANQPQHF TRBJ1-5 NA TRBV2 NA
TGTGCCAGCAGGGAGACAGCCCCAGAGACCCAGTACTTC CASRETAPETQYF TRBJ2-5 once TRBV3-1/TRBV3-2 NA
TGTGCCAGCAGCAAGGTAGCGGGGGGTAGCACAGATACGCAGTATTTT CASSKVAGGSTDTQYF TRBJ2-3 NA TRBV7-3 TRBD2
TGTGCCAGCAGCCGAGGGGGAGAGACCCAGTACTTC CASSRGGETQYF TRBJ2-5 NA TRBV14 NA
TGCGCCAGCAGCTTGAGCGGGGGGTTCCAAGAGACCCAGTACTTC CASSLSGGFQETQYF TRBJ2-5 NA TRBV5-1 TRBD2
TGTGCCAGCAGTTCGGGACTTAGCTACGAGCAGTACTTC CASSSGLSYEQYF TRBJ2-7 NA TRBV27 NA
TGTGCCAGCAGCAAGACAGGGAGGTACACTGAAGCTTTCTTT CASSKTGRYTEAFF TRBJ1-1 NA TRBV9 TRBD1
TGTGCCAGTAGTATGGCTGGGCAGGGCCCAGAGACCCAGTACTTC CASSMAGQGPETQYF TRBJ2-5 NA TRBV19 NA
TGCGCCAGCAGCCAAGTAAGCGGGGGGCACTACGAGCAGTACTTC CASSQVSGGHYEQYF TRBJ2-7 NA TRBV4-1 TRBD2
TGTGCCATTAGCCAAGGGGGCAGGGGTCAGCCCCAGCATTTT CAISQGGRGQPQHF TRBJ1-5 NA TRBV19 TRBD1
TGTGCCAGTAGTATATTCCTGGAGTCCACAGATACGCAGTATTTT CASSIFLESTDTQYF TRBJ2-3 NA TRBV19 NA
TGCGCCAGCAGCCATCAGCGGGGGGCCTACGAGCAGTACTTC CASSHQRGAYEQYF TRBJ2-7 NA TRBV4-3 TRBD2
TGTGCCAGCAGTTTCGCGGGGCAGGGACAGCCCCAGCATTTT CASSFAGQGQPQHF TRBJ1-5 few TRBV27 NA
TGCGCCAGCAGCCAAGATCCCCCCGGTACCTACAATGAGCAGTTCTTC CASSQDPPGTYNEQFF TRBJ2-1 NA TRBV4-3 NA
TGTGCCAGCAGCTTAGCGAGCGGGGGGGGAACAGATACGCAGTATTTT CASSLASGGGTDTQYF TRBJ2-3 NA TRBV7-2 TRBD2
TGTGCCAGCAGCCAAGACAGGCTCACCGGGGAGCTGTTTTTT CASSQDRLTGELFF TRBJ2-2 NA TRBV7-7 NA
TGCAGCGCAGCCGGTGGGGGGGATACGCAGTATTTT CSAAGGGDTQYF TRBJ2-3 NA TRBV29-1 NA
TGCGCCAGCAGCTATCAGGGGACGCCTAGCAATGAGCAGTTCTTC CASSYQGTPSNEQFF TRBJ2-1 NA TRBV5-1 NA
TGTGCCAGCAGCAAAGGGTCCAAATCAGAGAACACTGAAGCTTTCTTT CASSKGSKSENTEAFF TRBJ1-1 NA TRBV21-1 NA
TGTGCCAGCAGTAGACTAGCGGGGGACCTCGCAGGCAAAAACATTCAGTACTTC CASSRLAGDLAGKNIQYF TRBJ2-4 NA TRBV27 TRBD2
TGTGCCAGCAGTCTCGGGACAGCTAACACTGAAGCTTTCTTT CASSLGTANTEAFF TRBJ1-1 NA TRBV7-3 TRBD1
TGTGCCAGCAGTGATCGGGGTCTAACAGCATACTCCTACGAGCAGTACTTC CASSDRGLTAYSYEQYF TRBJ2-7 once TRBV2 NA
TGCGCCAGCAGCTTGATGGGGGCTGGCACTGAAGCTTTCTTT CASSLMGAGTEAFF TRBJ1-1 NA TRBV5-1 NA
TGCGCCAGCAGCCTCCGGGGAGATACGCAGTATTTT CASSLRGDTQYF TRBJ2-3 NA TRBV4-1 NA
TGTGCCAGCAGCTCTACCGCCATTAGAGGTTCATGGAACTATGGCTACACCTTC CASSSTAIRGSWNYGYTF TRBJ1-2 NA TRBV7-2 NA
TGCGCCAGCAGGAGCCCGGGACTAGCAGCCGGGGAGCTGTTTTTT CASRSPGLAAGELFF TRBJ2-2 NA TRBV5-1 TRBD2
TGTGCCAGCTCACCGCAGAGGAACTATGGCTACACCTTC CASSPQRNYGYTF TRBJ1-2 NA TRBV18 NA
TGTGCCAGCAGCCTCCGGACAGGGGCGGATGGCTACACCTTC CASSLRTGADGYTF TRBJ1-2 NA TRBV5-4 TRBD1
TGTGCCAGCAGCCCCCAGACAGGGGCAGAGACTGAAGCTTTCTTT CASSPQTGAETEAFF TRBJ1-1 once TRBV7-2 TRBD1
TGTGCCAGCAGCCACGGTGGGGGCGATGGCTACACCTTC CASSHGGGDGYTF TRBJ1-2 NA TRBV7-6 NA
TGTGCCAGCAGCTTGGTTAGGAACACTGAAGCTTTCTTT CASSLVRNTEAFF TRBJ1-1 few TRBV5-4 NA
TGTGCCAGTAGTGCGACAGTAACCTCAACTAATGAAAAACTGTTTTTT CASSATVTSTNEKLFF TRBJ1-4 NA TRBV19 NA
TGTGCCAGCAGTTCGAATCGGGAGATCAACGAGCAGTACTTC CASSSNREINEQYF TRBJ2-7 NA TRBV6-2/TRBV6-3 NA
TGTGCCAGCCCCCCGACAGGCAATCAGCCCCAGCATTTT CASPPTGNQPQHF TRBJ1-5 NA TRBV27 NA
TGTGCCAGTAGTATAAGCCTGAACACTGAAGCTTTCTTT CASSISLNTEAFF TRBJ1-1 few TRBV19 NA
TGCAGTGCTTTCAACACAGATACGCAGTATTTT CSAFNTDTQYF TRBJ2-3 NA TRBV20-1 NA
TGTGCCAGCAGCTTGTTGGGACAGGGACCTACCTACGAGCAGTACTTC CASSLLGQGPTYEQYF TRBJ2-7 once TRBV7-2 TRBD1
TGTGCCAGCAGCCCCTTTAGCGGCTATGGCTACACCTTC CASSPFSGYGYTF TRBJ1-2 NA TRBV5-6 NA
TGTGCCACCAGTGATGGGGGGTATGAGCAGTTCTTC CATSDGGYEQFF TRBJ2-1 NA TRBV24-1 NA
TGTGCCAGTAGTTCCACTTATGGGACAGGCAAGAACACTGAAGCTTTCTTT CASSSTYGTGKNTEAFF TRBJ1-1 NA TRBV19 TRBD1
TGTGCCAGCAGCACCCGTCCTAGCGGGGTAGCAGATACGCAGTATTTT CASSTRPSGVADTQYF TRBJ2-3 NA TRBV9 TRBD2
TGTGCCAGCAGCCAAGCAGGTCAAGAGACCCAGTACTTC CASSQAGQETQYF TRBJ2-5 NA TRBV3-1/TRBV3-2 NA
TGTGCCAGCAGCGCCGTACAGGGAGACTATGGCTACACCTTC CASSAVQGDYGYTF TRBJ1-2 NA TRBV9 NA
TGTGCCAGCAGCTTAGTAGGGGCTGGGGCCAACGTCCTGACTTTC CASSLVGAGANVLTF TRBJ2-6 NA TRBV7-2 NA
TGTGCCAGCAGTTCCCACCCAGGGGGGCGAGATGAAGCTTTCTTT CASSSHPGGRDEAFF TRBJ1-1 NA TRBV27 TRBD1
TGTGCCAGTAGTATAACACAGGGCTCTGGAAACACCATATATTTT CASSITQGSGNTIYF TRBJ1-3 NA TRBV19 NA
TGTGCCAGCAGTCGAATTAGACCCCAGGGGGCGACGGGCTACACCTTC CASSRIRPQGATGYTF TRBJ1-2 NA TRBV6-6 TRBD1
TGTGCCAGCAGCTTAGTGAGAAAAACCGGGACAGCAAGCACAGATACGCAGTATTTT CASSLVRKTGTASTDTQYF TRBJ2-3 NA TRBV7-9 TRBD1
TGTGCCAGCAGCCCGACAGGGGGCATAGTCTACACCTTC CASSPTGGIVYTF TRBJ1-2 NA TRBV6-5 TRBD1
TGTGCCAGCAGCTTCGGGACAGTTAATGAAAAACTGCTTTTT CASSFGTVNEKLLF TRBJ1-4 NA TRBV7-8 TRBD1
TGTGCCTGGAGTATTGGGACAGTTGAAAAACTGTTTTTT CAWSIGTVEKLFF TRBJ1-4 NA TRBV30 TRBD1